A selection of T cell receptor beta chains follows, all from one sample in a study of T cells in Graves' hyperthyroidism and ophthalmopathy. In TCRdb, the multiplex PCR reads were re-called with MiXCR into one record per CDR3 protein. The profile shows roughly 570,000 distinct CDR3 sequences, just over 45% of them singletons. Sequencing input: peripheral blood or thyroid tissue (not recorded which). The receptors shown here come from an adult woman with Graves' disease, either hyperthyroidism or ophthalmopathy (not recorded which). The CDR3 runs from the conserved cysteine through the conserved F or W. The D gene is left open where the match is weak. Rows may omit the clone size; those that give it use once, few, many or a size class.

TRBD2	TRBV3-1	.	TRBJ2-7	TGTGCCAGCAGCCCGGCTAGCGGGAGACCTTCCTACGAGCAGTACTTC	CASSPASGRPSYEQYF
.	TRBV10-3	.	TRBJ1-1	TGTGCCATCAGTGGGGGGCGGGACCAGCCCTACGAGCAGATGAACACTGAAGCTTTCTTT	CAISGGRDQPYEQMNTEAFF
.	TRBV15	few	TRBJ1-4	TGTGCCACCAGCAGGGGCATGGGTGAAAAACTGTTTTTT	CATSRGMGEKLFF
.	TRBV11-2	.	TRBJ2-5	TGTGCCAGCAGCTTCACGGGCAGGGCCCAGTACTTC	CASSFTGRAQYF
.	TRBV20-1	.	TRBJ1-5	TGCAGTGCTAGGGAGCGCGATCAGCCCCAGCATTTT	CSARERDQPQHF
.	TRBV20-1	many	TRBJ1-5	TGCAGTGCTAGTGCCCGACCGTACAATCAGCCCCAGCATTTT	CSASARPYNQPQHF
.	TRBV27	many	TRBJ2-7	TGTGCCAGCAGGCACGGCTCCTACGAGCAGTACTTC	CASRHGSYEQYF
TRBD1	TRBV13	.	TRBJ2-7	TGTGCCAGCACCCCCCGGGACAGACTATACGAGCAGTACTTC	CASTPRDRLYEQYF
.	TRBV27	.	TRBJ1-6	TGTGCCAGCAGTCTCATTGGGGGACCCGGCTCACCCCTCCACTTT	CASSLIGGPGSPLHF
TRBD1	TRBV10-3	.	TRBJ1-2	TGTGCCACTACGGGCGTGACAGGGGGCAACTATGGCTACACCTTC	CATTGVTGGNYGYTF
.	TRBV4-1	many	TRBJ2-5	TGCGCCAGCAGCCAAGGTGGGGGGCGAGAGACCCAGTACTTC	CASSQGGGRETQYF
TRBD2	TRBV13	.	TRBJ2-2	TGTGCCAGCAGCCCGGGACTAGCGGAGATCGTCGCCACCGGGGAGCTGTTTTTT	CASSPGLAEIVATGELFF
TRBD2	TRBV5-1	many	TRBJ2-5	TGCGCCAGCCGAGAGGGTAGCGGGAGATCGGAGGAGACCCAGTACTTC	CASREGSGRSEETQYF
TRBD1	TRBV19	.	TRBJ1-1	TGTGCCAGTAGTATAGTGATGCAGGGGGCGTCGACTGAAGCTTTCTTT	CASSIVMQGASTEAFF
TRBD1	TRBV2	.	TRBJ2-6	TGTGCCAGCAAGAGAACAGGGGGCGGACCCCTAAGGAGTGGGGCCAACGTCCTGACTTTC	CASKRTGGGPLRSGANVLTF
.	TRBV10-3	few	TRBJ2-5	TGTGCCATCGGGGAGGCAGAGACCCAGTACTTC	CAIGEAETQYF
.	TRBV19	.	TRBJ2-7	TGTGCCAGTAGTATACAAGGGGCGGGCCCCTACGAGCAGTACTTC	CASSIQGAGPYEQYF
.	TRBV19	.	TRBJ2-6	TGTGCCAGTAGTATGAGCCTCGGGGCCAACGTCCTGACTTTC	CASSMSLGANVLTF
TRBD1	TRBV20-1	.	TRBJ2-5	TGCAGTGCTAGAGAAGGGGGACAGGGGCTGCGGGAGACCCAGTACTTC	CSAREGGQGLRETQYF
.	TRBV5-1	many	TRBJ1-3	TGCGCCAGCAGCGCCGGGACGGAAGGAAACACCATATATTTT	CASSAGTEGNTIYF